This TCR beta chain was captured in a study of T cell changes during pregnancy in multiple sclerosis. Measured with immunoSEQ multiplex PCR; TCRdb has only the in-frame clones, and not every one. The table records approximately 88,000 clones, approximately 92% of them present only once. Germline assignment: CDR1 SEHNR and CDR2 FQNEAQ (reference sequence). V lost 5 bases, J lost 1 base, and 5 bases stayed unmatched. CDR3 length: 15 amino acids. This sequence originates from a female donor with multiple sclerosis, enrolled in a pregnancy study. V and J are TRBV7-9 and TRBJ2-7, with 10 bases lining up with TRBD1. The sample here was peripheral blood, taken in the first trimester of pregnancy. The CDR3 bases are TGTGCCAGCAGCCCTGGGACAGGGGATTCCTACGAGCAGTACTTC. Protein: CASSPGTGDSYEQYF.